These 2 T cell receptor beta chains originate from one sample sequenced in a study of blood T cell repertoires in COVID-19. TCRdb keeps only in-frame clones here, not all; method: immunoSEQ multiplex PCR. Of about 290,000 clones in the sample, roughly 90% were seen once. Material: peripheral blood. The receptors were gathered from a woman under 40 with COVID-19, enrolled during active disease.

CDR3: CASSFQGLGGYTF. The CDR3 nucleotides are TGTGCCAGCAGCTTCCAGGGATTGGGTGGCTACACCTTC. The chain links TRBV5-6 to TRBJ1-2, with D possibly being TRBD1 (5 bases). The length of the CDR3 is 13 residues. The V end lost 2 bases, the J end lost 7 bases, and 12 bases lay between the germline ends. Germline CDR1 reads SGHDT; CDR2 reads YYEEEE. Based on the CDR3 plus reference TRBV5-6 and TRBJ1-2, the full variable domain is DAGVTQSPTHLIKTRGQQVTLRCSPKSGHDTVSWYQQALGQGPQFIFQYYEEEERQRGNFPDRFSGHQFPNYSSELNVNALLLGDSALYLCASSFQGLGGYTFGSGTRLTVV.

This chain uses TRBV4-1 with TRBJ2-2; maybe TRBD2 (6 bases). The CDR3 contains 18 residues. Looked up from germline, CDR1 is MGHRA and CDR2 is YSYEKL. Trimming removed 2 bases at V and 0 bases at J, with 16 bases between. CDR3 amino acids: CASSQLGLPGPNTGELFF. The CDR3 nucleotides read TGCGCCAGCAGCCAACTGGGACTGCCGGGACCGAACACCGGGGAGCTGTTTTTT.